This T cell receptor (beta chain) is drawn from a study of cytomegalovirus exposure and HLA in healthy donors. Study-wide points: In a later analysis, CMV-associated beta chains were mostly HLA-associated, it appeared. Serostatus for CMV was the only available immune exposure information. TCR beta sequences reportedly predicted most subjects' HLA-A and HLA-B alleles accurately.

With 60 Vbeta and 13 Jbeta primers, the PCR was carried out. Measured with immunoSEQ multiplex PCR; TCRdb has only the in-frame clones, and not every one. The sample carries roughly 100,000 clones, around 73% recorded once. Germline V CDR1 and CDR2: LGHNA, YSLEER. J lost 4 bases, V lost 5 bases, and 5 bases had no gene match. The CDR3 is made up of 15 amino acids. Comment on this clone: The target antigen is unknown.

Nominally healthy donors were sampled, though unrecorded immune exposures were likely. The sample taken for sequencing was PBMCs. The TCR was taken from a woman aged 40 to 55 in good health and CMV-seronegative. The chain joins TRBV4-3 to TRBJ2-3; 11 bases agree with TRBD2. The CDR3 loop is CASSVGLAGADTQYF. The CDR3, as DNA: TGCGCCAGCAGCGTTGGACTAGCGGGCGCAGATACGCAGTATTTT.